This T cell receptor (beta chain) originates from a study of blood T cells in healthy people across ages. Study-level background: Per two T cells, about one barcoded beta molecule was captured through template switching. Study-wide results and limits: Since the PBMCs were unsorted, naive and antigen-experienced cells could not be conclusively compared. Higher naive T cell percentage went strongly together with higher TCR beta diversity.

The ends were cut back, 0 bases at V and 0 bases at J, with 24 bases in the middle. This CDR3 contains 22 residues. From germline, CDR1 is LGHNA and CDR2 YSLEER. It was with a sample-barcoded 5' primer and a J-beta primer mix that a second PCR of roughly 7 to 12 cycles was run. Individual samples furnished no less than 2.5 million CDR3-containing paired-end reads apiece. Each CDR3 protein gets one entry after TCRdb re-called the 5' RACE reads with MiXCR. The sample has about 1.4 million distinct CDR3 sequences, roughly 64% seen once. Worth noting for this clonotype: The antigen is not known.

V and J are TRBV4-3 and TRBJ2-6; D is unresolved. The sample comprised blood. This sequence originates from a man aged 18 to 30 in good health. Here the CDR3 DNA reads TGCGCCAGCAGCCAAGATAGTCCGGTGGACGGCCTATTCCGCTCTGGGGCCAACGTCCTGACTTTC. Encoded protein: CASSQDSPVDGLFRSGANVLTF.